This entry features one TCR beta chain sequence. The antigen is undetermined. Libraries used 5'RACE template switching adding universal primer site and UMIs. TCRdb processed the 5' RACE reads again and assigns one entry to each CDR3 protein, with no DNA. This table lists about 370,000 distinct CDR3 sequences. The sample is drawn from a study of T cells expressing NK-cell markers. On the study more broadly: Among eight sequenced donors, seven carried HCMV seropositivity while one was seronegative. Whole-study findings and limits: These same clonotypes (in several donors) also led the CD3+CD56-NKG2C+ fraction. As a fraction of CD8+ T cells, dominant NKG2C+ clonotypes reached roughly 1.0-7.5% in six donors.

CDR3 size: 14 residues. The V gene's germline CDR1 is SGHKS and CDR2 YYEKEE (reference sequence). Sequences were obtained from blood T cells: a sorted CD56 or NKG2C T cell subset, CD4+ or CD8+ T cells, or bulk PBMC T cells (not recorded which). This chain uses TRBV5-5 with TRBJ2-1; the TCRdb call, TRBD1, lacks DNA for checking. The sequence was obtained from a woman aged 45-65 years in good health. CDR3 amino acids: CASSLVNRRNEQFF.